Each of the 15 T cell receptor beta chains below was sequenced from the same sample in a study of T cell repertoires in cytomegalovirus infection. For these receptors, no antigen is known. In TCRdb, the reads were re-called with MiXCR into one record per CDR3 protein. The data show approximately 730,000 distinct CDR3 sequences, around 29% seen once. This specimen was cultured CD8+ T cells from PBMCs, taken from culture after CMV antigen stimulation. Receptor source: a human donor in good health (CMV status not recorded). Some clones in this sample may be carry-over from other donors' samples.

At least ten counts were recorded for this clonotype. V and J are TRBV6-1 and TRBJ1-6; tentative D call: TRBD1 (6 bases). The CDR3 extends over 14 amino acids. Germline assignment: CDR1 MNHNS and CDR2 SASEGT. The V and J ends lost 6 bases and 3 bases respectively, with 9 bases between them. The CDR3 loop is CASSPGHYNSPLHF. CDR3 nucleotide sequence: TGTGCCAGCAGCCCGGGACACTATAATTCACCCCTCCACTTT.

The rearrangement joins TRBV4-3 to TRBJ2-1, with D perhaps TRBD1 (5 bases). Germline V gene sequence: CDR1 LGHNA, CDR2 YSLEER. V lost 1 base and J 10 bases, leaving 8 bases between the germline ends. The CDR3 is 12 amino acids. The CDR3 nucleotides read TGCGCCAGCAGCCAAGGGGGCGCGGAGCAGTTCTTC. Protein: CASSQGGAEQFF.

This clonotype turned up a few times. V and J are TRBV28 and TRBJ1-5; D remains ambiguous. With 11 bases removed from V and 0 bases from J, the gap between germline ends came to 8 bases. Germline CDR1 is MDHEN and CDR2 is SYDVKM. The CDR3 runs to 12 residues. The CDR3 here is CALGYSNQPQHF. CDR3 bases: TGTGCCCTAGGGTATAGCAATCAGCCCCAGCATTTT.

This chain connects TRBV24-1 to TRBJ2-5; TRBD1 aligns across 7 bases. This CDR3 region has 15 residues. CDR1 and CDR2 (germline): KGHDR, SFDVKD. The V and J ends lost 1 base and 3 bases, in that order; junction bases with no gene match: 4. The CDR3 region has the DNA TGTGCCACCAGTGATTTTGTCAGGGGGAAAGAGACCCAGTACTTC. This encodes CATSDFVRGKETQYF.

This clonotype showed up just a few times. The CDR3 DNA reads as TGTGCCAGTAGTATGGGGGGCCCCTACAATGAGCAGTTCTTC. Translating it yields CASSMGGPYNEQFF. The chain joins TRBV19 to TRBJ2-1; D possibly matches TRBD1 or TRBD2 (6 bases each). This CDR3 contains 14 residues. V was shortened by 3 bases and J by 2 bases, with 8 bases between the two germline ends. The germline V gene encodes CDR1 LNHDA and CDR2 SQIVND (reference sequence).

The chain uses TRBV7-3 and TRBJ2-1; D is perhaps TRBD1 or TRBD2 (5 bases each). The CDR3 covers 14 residues. Deletions cut 5 bases from V and 5 bases from J, with 13 bases between. The V gene's germline CDR1 is SGHTA and CDR2 FQGTGA. The CDR3: CASSLPGTHNEQFF. CDR3 in DNA: TGTGCCAGCAGCCTCCCCGGGACGCACAATGAGCAGTTCTTC.

The chain couples TRBV6-5 to TRBJ2-7, with 8 nucleotides matching TRBD1. In germline, CDR1 is MNHEY, CDR2 SVGAGI. This CDR3 spans 14 amino acids. J was trimmed by 6 bases and V by 2 bases; bases with no gene match: 6. The CDR3: CASSYRQGSGEQYV. The CDR3 region has the DNA TGTGCCAGCAGTTACCGACAGGGGAGCGGCGAGCAGTACGTC.

The gene calls are TRBV7-9 and TRBJ1-1; possible D gene TRBD1, 5 bases. Trimming shortened V by 5 bases and J by 3 bases, and 19 bases separated the two germline ends. Germline CDR1 and CDR2: SEHNR and FQNEAQ (reference sequence). This CDR3 contains 16 residues. The CDR3 coding sequence is TGTGCCAGCAGCCTCCTTCGGTGGGACCGAGACACTGAAGCTTTCTTT. Translating gives CASSLLRWDRDTEAFF.

The J gene is TRBJ1-5, the V gene TRBV12-3 or TRBV12-4, with unresolved D. V was pared by 5 bases and J by 0 bases, with 11 bases between. This CDR3 has 15 amino acids. The CDR3 here is CASSTEGYSNQPQHF. Here the CDR3 DNA reads TGTGCCAGCAGTACGGAGGGCTATAGCAATCAGCCCCAGCATTTT.

This clonotype was seen many times. The genes are TRBV6-1 and TRBJ2-7; 7 bases align to TRBD1. The trim removed 3 bases at V and 0 bases at J, leaving 5 bases unmatched. CDR3 length: 15 residues. Germline V gives CDR1 MNHNS, CDR2 SASEGT. The CDR3 sequence is CASSDRQGPSYEQYF. The CDR3 DNA reads TGTGCCAGCAGTGACCGACAGGGTCCCTCCTACGAGCAGTACTTC.

The chain couples TRBV2 to TRBJ1-1; TRBD1 agrees at 9 bases. The CDR3 has 14 residues. Trimming cost V 8 bases and J 5 bases; bases outside gene matches: 9. From germline, CDR1 is SNHLY and CDR2 FYNNEI. CDR3 amino acids: CASGRRQGETEAFF. CDR3 coding DNA: TGTGCCAGCGGCCGCAGACAGGGGGAAACTGAAGCTTTCTTT.

This clonotype has a count of ten or more. The rearrangement uses TRBV4-1 and TRBJ2-7; 7 bases match TRBD1. The junction had 2 bases not matched to a gene; V was cut back by 3 bases and J by 6 bases. Germline V CDR1 and CDR2: MGHRA, YSYEKL. The length of the CDR3 is 12 residues. The CDR3 DNA follows: TGCGCCAGCAGCCAGACAGGGAGCGAGCAGTACTTC. Translation gives CASSQTGSEQYF.

The table lists this clonotype with many counts. The chain combines TRBV7-8 with TRBJ2-2; D possibly corresponds to TRBD1 (6 bases). Deletions cut 7 bases from V and 1 base from J, with 13 bases between. The CDR3 runs 15 residues. The germline CDR1 and CDR2 sequences are SGHVS and FQNEAQ. CDR3 nucleotides: TGTGCCAGCAACTACCGGGACAAGAACACCGGGGAGCTGTTTTTT. Translation gives CASNYRDKNTGELFF.

The J gene is TRBJ2-7, the V gene TRBV6-2 or TRBV6-3; 7 bases align to TRBD1. Germline-derived CDR1 and CDR2 are MNHEY and SVGEGT. With 0 bases clipped from V and 0 bases from J, the junction kept 2 bases outside the gene matches. The CDR3 is 15 amino acids. The CDR3 sequence is CASSYSRDSSYEQYV. Here the CDR3 DNA reads TGTGCCAGCAGTTACTCTCGGGACAGCTCCTACGAGCAGTACGTC.

This clonotype was seen a handful of times. The V call is TRBV7-9, the J call TRBJ2-7; D may match TRBD1 or TRBD2 (5 bases each). Deletions cut 7 bases from V and 1 base from J, with 11 bases between. This CDR3 has 13 residues. The germline CDR1 and CDR2 sequences are SEHNR and FQNEAQ (reference sequence). CDR3 nucleotide sequence: TGTGCCAGCAATTGGGACCTATCCTACGAGCAGTACTTC. Protein product: CASNWDLSYEQYF.